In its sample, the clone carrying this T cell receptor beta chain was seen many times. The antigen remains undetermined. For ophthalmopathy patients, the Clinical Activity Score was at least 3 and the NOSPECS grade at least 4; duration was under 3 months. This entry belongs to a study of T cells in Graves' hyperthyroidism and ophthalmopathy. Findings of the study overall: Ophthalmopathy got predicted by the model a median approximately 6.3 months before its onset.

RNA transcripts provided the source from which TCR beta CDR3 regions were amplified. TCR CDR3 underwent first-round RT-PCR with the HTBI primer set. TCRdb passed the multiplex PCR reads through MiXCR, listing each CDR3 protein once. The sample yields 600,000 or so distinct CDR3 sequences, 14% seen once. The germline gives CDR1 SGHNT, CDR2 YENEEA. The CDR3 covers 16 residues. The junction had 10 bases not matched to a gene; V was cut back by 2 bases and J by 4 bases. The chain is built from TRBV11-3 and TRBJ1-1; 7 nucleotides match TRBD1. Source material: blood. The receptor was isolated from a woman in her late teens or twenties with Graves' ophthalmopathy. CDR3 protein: CASSLRGDSGTTEAFF. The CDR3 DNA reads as TGTGCCAGCAGCTTACGGGGGGACAGTGGTACCACTGAAGCTTTCTTT.